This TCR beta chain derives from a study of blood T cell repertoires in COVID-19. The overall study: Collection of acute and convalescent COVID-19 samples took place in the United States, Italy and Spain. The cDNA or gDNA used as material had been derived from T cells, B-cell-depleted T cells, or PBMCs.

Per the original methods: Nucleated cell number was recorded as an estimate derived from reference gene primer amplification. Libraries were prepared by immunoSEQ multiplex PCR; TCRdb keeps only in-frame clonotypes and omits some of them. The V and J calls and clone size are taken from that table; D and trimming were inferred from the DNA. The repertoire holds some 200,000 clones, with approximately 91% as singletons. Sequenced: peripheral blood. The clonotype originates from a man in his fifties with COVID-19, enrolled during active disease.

CDR3 in DNA: TGTGCCAGCAGCCCACGCGGTGGGGGGAGGTATGGCTACACCTTC. Its protein is CASSPRGGGRYGYTF. This chain uses TRBV27 with TRBJ1-2; TRBD1 might be the D (5 bases). Germline CDR1 MNHEY, CDR2 SMNVEV (reference sequence). V was cut by 6 bases and J by 5 bases, with 19 bases left in between. The length of the CDR3 is 15 residues.